This T cell receptor beta chain was sequenced during a study of STAT5B mutations in CD4+ large granular lymphocyte leukemia. Sequencing used immunoSEQ multiplex PCR; TCRdb keeps in-frame clones, though not all of them. The table lists under 35,000 clones, about 78% of them singletons, with approximately 2.5% in the top ten. Germline loops: CDR1 SGHNT, CDR2 YYREEE (reference sequence). The ends lost 4 bases at V and 2 bases at J; junction bases unmatched: 7. CDR3 length: 16 residues. Sequencing used CD4+ T cells from blood buffy coats. The sequence was collected from a human donor in good health. J is TRBJ2-3 and V is TRBV5-4; 10 bases are shared with TRBD2. CDR3 DNA sequence: TGTGCCAGCAGCGTACCTAGCGGGGGAACCACAGATACGCAGTATTTT. Its protein is CASSVPSGGTTDTQYF. Drawing the rest from reference TRBV5-4 and TRBJ2-3, the complete variable domain is ETGVTQSPTHLIKTRGQQVTLRCSSQSGHNTVSWYQQALGQGPQFIFQYYREEENGRGNFPPRFSGLQFPNYSSELNVNALELDDSALYLCASSVPSGGTTDTQYFGPGTRLTVL.